This T cell receptor (beta chain) was sequenced for a study of T cell responses to AZD1222 COVID-19 vaccine. The assay was immunoSEQ multiplex PCR, and TCRdb's table has in-frame clones only and misses some. The data hold about 130,000 clones, with roughly 90% observed a single time. V shed 3 bases, J shed 0 bases, and the junction held 3 bases outside the gene matches. Per germline, CDR1 SGDLS and CDR2 YYNGEE. This CDR3 region has 16 residues. The starting material was peripheral blood, obtained on day 0 of AZD1222 vaccination. The J gene is TRBJ2-6, the V gene TRBV9, with TRBD1 identical over 7 bases. This TCR derives from an adult in good health. In DNA, the CDR3 is TGTGCCAGCAGCGGAACAGGGGCCTCTGGGGCCAACGTCCTGACTTTC. Translating it yields CASSGTGASGANVLTF.